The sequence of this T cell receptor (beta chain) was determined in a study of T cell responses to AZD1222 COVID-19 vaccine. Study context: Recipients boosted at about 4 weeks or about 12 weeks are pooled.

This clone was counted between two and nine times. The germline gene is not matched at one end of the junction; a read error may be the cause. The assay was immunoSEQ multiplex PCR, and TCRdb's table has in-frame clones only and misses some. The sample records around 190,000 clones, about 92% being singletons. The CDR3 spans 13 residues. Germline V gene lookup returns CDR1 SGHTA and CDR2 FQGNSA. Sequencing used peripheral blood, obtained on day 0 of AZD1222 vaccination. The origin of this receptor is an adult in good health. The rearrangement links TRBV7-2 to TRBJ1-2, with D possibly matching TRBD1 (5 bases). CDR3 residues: CASRLDSNYGYTF. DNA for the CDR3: TGTGCCAGCAGGTTAGACAGCAACTATGGCTACACCTTC.